The present T cell receptor beta chain was sequenced within a study of T cell changes during pregnancy in multiple sclerosis. Profiled with immunoSEQ multiplex PCR; TCRdb holds only in-frame clones, not every one. The table shows 80,000 to 100,000 clones, with roughly 92% occurring only once. This clonotype was obtained from a female donor with multiple sclerosis, enrolled in a pregnancy study. Sequencing used peripheral blood, obtained in the first trimester of pregnancy.

CDR3 residues: CASSQGPTYEQYF. The CDR3 DNA is TGTGCCAGCAGTCAGGGTCCGACCTACGAGCAGTACTTC. V gene TRBV6-5 combines with J gene TRBJ2-7; tentatively, D is TRBD1 (5 bases). The CDR3 is 13 residues long. In germline, CDR1 is MNHEY, CDR2 SVGAGI. Trimming stripped 5 bases from V and 2 bases from J, with 10 bases between.